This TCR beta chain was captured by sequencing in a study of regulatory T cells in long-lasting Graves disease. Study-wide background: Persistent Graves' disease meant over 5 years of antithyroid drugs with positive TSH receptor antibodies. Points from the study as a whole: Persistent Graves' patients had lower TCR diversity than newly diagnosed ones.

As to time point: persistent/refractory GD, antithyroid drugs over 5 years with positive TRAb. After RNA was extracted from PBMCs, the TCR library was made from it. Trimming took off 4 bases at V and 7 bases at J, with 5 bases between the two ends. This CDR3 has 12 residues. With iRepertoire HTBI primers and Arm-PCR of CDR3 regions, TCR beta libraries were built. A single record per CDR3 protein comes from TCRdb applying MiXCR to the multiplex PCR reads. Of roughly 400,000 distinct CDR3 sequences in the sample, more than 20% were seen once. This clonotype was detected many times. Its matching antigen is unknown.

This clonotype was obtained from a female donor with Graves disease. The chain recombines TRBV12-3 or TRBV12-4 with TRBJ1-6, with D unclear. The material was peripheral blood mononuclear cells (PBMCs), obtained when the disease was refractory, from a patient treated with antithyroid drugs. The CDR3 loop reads CASSSINSPLHF. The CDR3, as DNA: TGTGCCAGCAGTTCGATCAATTCACCCCTCCACTTT.